This entry lists 23 T cell receptor beta chains sequenced from one sample in a study of shared clonotypes between healthy human individuals. This table comes from immunoSEQ multiplex PCR, and its TCRdb copy is limited to in-frame clones, with some not included. Of some 2,500,000 clones listed, approximately 93% are singletons. Specimen: naive CD4+ T cells from PBMCs. Described subset: CD45RA+ positively selected. The source of these receptors is a man between 18 and 29 years old in good health. Some clones in this sample may be carry-over from other donors' samples.

This chain links TRBV7-9 with TRBJ1-2, with a tentative D call TRBD1 (5 bases). The germline V gene encodes CDR1 SEHNR and CDR2 FQNEAQ (reference sequence). This CDR3 comprises 14 residues. The germline V and J ends were trimmed by 6 bases and 1 base, with 12 bases remaining between them. The CDR3 reads CASSTPRGNYGYTF. CDR3 coding DNA: TGTGCCAGCAGTACGCCAAGGGGTAACTATGGCTACACCTTC.

The chain carries TRBV11-2 and TRBJ2-7, with TRBD2 identical over 8 bases. This CDR3 has 13 amino acids. CDR1 is SGHAT, CDR2 FQNNGV, per germline. V gave up 5 bases and J gave up 7 bases; unmatched junction bases: 7. The CDR3 loop is CASSQGLGGEQYF. The CDR3 coding sequence is TGTGCCAGCAGCCAGGGACTAGGAGGGGAGCAGTACTTC.

The chain recombines TRBV28 with TRBJ1-2; possibly TRBD1 for D (5 bases). The CDR3 has 13 residues. Germline-derived CDR1 and CDR2 are MDHEN and SYDVKM. V was trimmed by 5 bases and J by 6 bases, leaving 13 bases between them. DNA for the CDR3: TGTGCCAGCAGTGGGGCAGGGTGGGATGGCTACACCTTC. This sequence encodes CASSGAGWDGYTF.

The chain combines TRBV7-2 with TRBJ2-7, with D perhaps being TRBD1 or TRBD2 (5 bases each). V was shortened by 5 bases and J by 6 bases, with 17 bases between the two germline ends. This CDR3 is 14 amino acids long. CDR1 and CDR2 (germline): SGHTA, FQGNSA. CDR3: CASSRGQGKSEQYF. The DNA for the CDR3 is TGTGCCAGCAGCCGAGGGCAGGGAAAGAGCGAGCAGTACTTC. Supplemented by reference TRBV7-2 and TRBJ2-7, the full variable domain reads GAGVSQSPSNKVTEKGKDVELRCDPISGHTALYWYRQSLGQGLEFLIYFQGNSAPDKSGLPSDRFSAERTGGSVSTLTIQRTQQEDSAVYLCASSRGQGKSEQYFGPGTRLTVT.

This rearrangement joins TRBV7-2 to TRBJ1-2; no reliable D call. The V end lost 5 bases, the J end lost 4 bases, and 14 bases lay between the germline ends. This CDR3 has 14 amino acids. The germline CDR1 and CDR2 sequences are SGHTA and FQGNSA. CDR3 amino acids: CASSLDLLSYGYTF. The CDR3 DNA is TGTGCCAGCAGCCTCGACCTCCTCTCCTATGGCTACACCTTC.

The V gene is TRBV5-1, the J gene TRBJ2-5, with TRBD2 matching over 12 bases. Trimming at V came to 3 bases and at J to 2 bases, leaving 2 bases not matched to a gene. The CDR3 consists of 15 residues. Germline V lookup: CDR1 SGHRS, CDR2 YFSETQ. The CDR3 DNA sequence: TGCGCCAGCAGCTCGACTAGCGGGGGACAAGAGACCCAGTACTTC. Its protein product is CASSSTSGGQETQYF.

This clone was seen only a few times. The chain has TRBV6-5 and TRBJ1-1; weak D call: TRBD1 (6 bases). Germline V gene data show CDR1 as MNHEY and CDR2 as SVGAGI. Between the trimmed V and J ends, which lost 5 bases and 10 bases, there was a span of 17 bases. The CDR3 totals 13 residues. This chain's CDR3 is CASSQVIRGRAFF. The CDR3 DNA is TGTGCCAGCAGTCAAGTGATCAGGGGAAGAGCTTTCTTT.

The genes are TRBV25-1 and TRBJ2-5; 11 bases match TRBD1. Trimming cost V 4 bases and J 5 bases; bases outside gene matches: 9. The length of the CDR3 is 16 residues. Germline V gene lookup returns CDR1 MGHDK and CDR2 SYGVNS. The DNA for the CDR3 is TGTGCCAGCAGTGTTGGGGGGACAGGGGGTTTGGAGACCCAGTACTTC. Translating gives CASSVGGTGGLETQYF. The variable domain in full, with the rest retrieved from reference TRBV25-1 and TRBJ2-5, is EADIYQTPRYLVIGTGKKITLECSQTMGHDKMYWYQQDPGMELHLIHYSYGVNSTEKGDLSSESTVSRIRTEHFPLTLESARPSHTSQYLCASSVGGTGGLETQYFGPGTRLLVL.

The chain carries TRBV9 and TRBJ2-2; 7 bases agree with TRBD2. The CDR3 has 14 amino acids. In germline, CDR1 is SGDLS, CDR2 YYNGEE. J lost 6 bases, V lost 0 bases, and 2 bases had no gene match. The CDR3 region is CASSVEGRAGELFF. CDR3 DNA sequence: TGTGCCAGCAGCGTAGAAGGGAGGGCCGGGGAGCTGTTTTTT.

This clone was detected once. Other DNA sequences in the same sample also yield this CDR3. This sequence joins TRBV27 and TRBJ1-1; D might be TRBD1 (6 bases). V was shortened by 3 bases and J by 1 base, with 9 bases between the two germline ends. This CDR3 has 14 amino acids. The germline V gene encodes CDR1 MNHEY and CDR2 SMNVEV (reference sequence). In DNA, the CDR3 is TGTGCCAGCAGTTTCAGGGGAAGGAACACTGAAGCTTTCTTT. It codes for CASSFRGRNTEAFF.

The chain couples TRBV28 to TRBJ1-3; tentatively, D is TRBD1 (5 bases). With 5 bases removed from V and 4 bases from J, the gap between germline ends came to 18 bases. Germline values: CDR1 MDHEN, CDR2 SYDVKM. CDR3 length equals 16 residues. CDR3 sequence reads: CASSPSGGEGGNTIYF. The CDR3 DNA follows: TGTGCCAGCAGTCCCTCGGGAGGGGAAGGAGGAAACACCATATATTTT.

CDR3 sequence reads: CSPGREGTQYF. The CDR3 DNA follows: TGCAGTCCCGGAAGAGAGGGGACCCAGTACTTC. The V and J genes are TRBV20-1 and TRBJ2-5; possibly TRBD2 for D (5 bases). The CDR3 consists of 11 residues. The germline V and J ends were trimmed by 8 bases and 7 bases, with 14 bases remaining between them. CDR1 is DFQATT, CDR2 SNEGSKA, per germline (reference sequence).

V usage is TRBV7-9 and J usage is TRBJ1-2; D is unclear. Germline V gene sequence: CDR1 SEHNR, CDR2 FQNEAQ (reference sequence). The CDR3 spans 13 residues. V lost 5 bases and J lost 4, with 11 bases in between. CDR3 residues: CASSLTGTYGYTF. DNA for the CDR3: TGTGCCAGCAGCCTAACGGGTACCTATGGCTACACCTTC.

With respect to this clone: In the same sample, other DNA sequences code for this CDR3. V usage is TRBV4-1 and J usage is TRBJ2-1; D is undetermined. This CDR3 contains 15 residues. Trimming pared 1 base from V and 0 bases from J, leaving 7 bases between. Germline CDR1 is MGHRA and CDR2 is YSYEKL. This chain's CDR3 is CASSQGWSSYNEQFF. CDR3 in DNA: TGCGCCAGCAGCCAAGGTTGGAGCTCCTACAATGAGCAGTTCTTC.

This chain uses TRBV5-4 with TRBJ2-7, with D possibly matching TRBD2 (5 bases). Trimming removed 4 bases from V and 2 bases from J, with 19 bases in between. CDR1 is SGHNT and CDR2 is YYREEE in the germline V gene (reference sequence). The CDR3 length is 16 residues. This CDR3 reads CASSVSGTLRTYEQYF. CDR3 nucleotide sequence: TGTGCCAGCAGCGTGAGCGGCACACTGAGAACCTACGAGCAGTACTTC.

V gene TRBV27 combines with J gene TRBJ2-2, with D maybe TRBD2 (5 bases). V was pared by 9 bases and J by 4 bases, with 15 bases between. Germline V gene data show CDR1 as MNHEY and CDR2 as SMNVEV (reference sequence). CDR3 length: 14 amino acids. The CDR3 loop is CASSHGLRTGELFF. The CDR3 coding sequence is TGTGCCAGTTCACACGGACTCCGCACCGGGGAGCTGTTTTTT.

This clone was observed a handful of times. CDR3 sequence: CASSLWDTRRREQFF. CDR3 nucleotides: TGTGCCAGTAGTTTGTGGGACACCCGCCGACGCGAGCAGTTCTTC. The chain has TRBV19 and TRBJ2-1; tentatively, D is TRBD1 (6 bases). There are 15 residues in the CDR3. Trimming stripped 5 bases from V and 10 bases from J, with 21 bases between. Looked up from germline, CDR1 is LNHDA and CDR2 is SQIVND (reference sequence).

V is TRBV18 and J is TRBJ1-1; unclear D gene. Germline V gene data show CDR1 as KGHSH and CDR2 as LQKENI. Trimming shortened V by 5 bases and J by 3 bases, and 16 bases separated the two germline ends. The CDR3 runs 15 residues. For the CDR3, the DNA is TGTGCCAGCTCAAAAACCCAGGTCGGGGACACTGAAGCTTTCTTT. Translated, it gives CASSKTQVGDTEAFF.

The CDR3 DNA is TGTGCCAGCAGCCGGACAGGGGGCGATACCTACGAGCAGTACTTC. Translating gives CASSRTGGDTYEQYF. The rearrangement links TRBV4-2 to TRBJ2-5; 11 bases are shared with TRBD1. The J call may be in error: the DNA end matches TRBJ2-7 better. CDR1 and CDR2 from the germline V gene are LGHNA and YNFKEQ. CDR3 length equals 15 residues.

V usage is TRBV19 and J usage is TRBJ2-6; no clear D. Trimming took 9 bases from V and 0 from J, leaving 9 bases between them. CDR3 length equals 14 residues. Germline V gene lookup returns CDR1 LNHDA and CDR2 SQIVND (reference sequence). The DNA of the CDR3 is TGTGCCAGCAGAGACATCTCTGGGGCCAACGTCCTGACTTTC. Protein product: CASRDISGANVLTF.

This chain joins TRBV30 and TRBJ2-5, with D perhaps TRBD2 (7 bases). V was pared by 2 bases and J by 9 bases, with 19 bases between. The CDR3 consists of 14 residues. Germline loops: CDR1 GTSNPN, CDR2 SVGIG (reference sequence). The DNA for the CDR3 is TGTGCCTGGAGTTTAAATTTAGGGGGGGTGCCCCAGTACTTC. It codes for CAWSLNLGGVPQYF.

The V gene is TRBV29-1, the J gene TRBJ2-5; TRBD2 matches 9 bases. This CDR3 has 14 residues. The trim removed 4 bases at V and 4 bases at J, leaving 7 bases unmatched. Germline assignment: CDR1 SQVTM and CDR2 ANQGSEA. The CDR3 DNA reads as TGCAGCGTTGGACTAGCGGCTGACGGAGAGACCCAGTACTTC. Protein: CSVGLAADGETQYF.

The V gene is TRBV7-2, the J gene TRBJ2-7; weak D call: TRBD2 (5 bases). CDR1 is SGHTA and CDR2 is FQGNSA in the germline V gene. The CDR3 is 14 amino acids. V was clipped by 2 bases and J by 5 bases, with 13 bases between them. DNA for the CDR3: TGTGCCAGCAGCTTAATCCCAGCTAGCCACGAGCAGTACTTC. This sequence encodes CASSLIPASHEQYF.